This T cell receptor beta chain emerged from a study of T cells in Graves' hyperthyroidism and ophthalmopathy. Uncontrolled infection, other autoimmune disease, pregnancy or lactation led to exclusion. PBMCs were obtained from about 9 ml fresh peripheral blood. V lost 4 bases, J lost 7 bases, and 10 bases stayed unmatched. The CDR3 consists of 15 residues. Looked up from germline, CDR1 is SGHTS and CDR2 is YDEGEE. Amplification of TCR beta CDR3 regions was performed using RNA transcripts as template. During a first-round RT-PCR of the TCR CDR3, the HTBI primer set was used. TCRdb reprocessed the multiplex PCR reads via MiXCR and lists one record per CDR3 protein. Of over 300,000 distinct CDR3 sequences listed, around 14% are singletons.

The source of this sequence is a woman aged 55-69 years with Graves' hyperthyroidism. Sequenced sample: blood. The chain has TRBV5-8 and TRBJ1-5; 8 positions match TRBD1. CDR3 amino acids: CASSLATGGRQPQHF. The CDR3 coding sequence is TGTGCCAGCAGCCTCGCTACAGGGGGGAGACAGCCCCAGCATTTT.